The 26 T cell receptor beta chains below come from one sample, sequenced in a study of cytomegalovirus exposure and HLA in healthy donors. Both 60 Vbeta primers and 13 Jbeta primers went into the PCR. Generated by immunoSEQ multiplex PCR, the TCRdb table keeps only in-frame clones and is missing some. This table holds approximately 150,000 clones, over 55% found once. The sequencing input was PBMCs. The receptors were sampled from a man aged 40-49 years in good health and CMV-seronegative.

The CDR3: CAISPTGLGETQYF. As DNA, the CDR3 is TGTGCCATCTCACCGACAGGGCTGGGGGAGACCCAGTACTTC. V usage is TRBV6-1 and J usage is TRBJ2-5, with 7 nucleotides matching TRBD1. Losses at the gene ends were 10 bases for V and 5 bases for J; bases not matched to a gene: 13. The CDR3 sequence is 14 residues long. The V gene's germline CDR1 is MNHNS and CDR2 SASEGT.

This chain connects TRBV10-1 to TRBJ1-1, with D possibly being TRBD1 (5 bases). Germline lookup yields CDR1 WNHNN and CDR2 SYGVQD (reference sequence). V was cut by 4 bases and J by 3 bases, with 15 bases left in between. This CDR3 is 15 amino acids long. CDR3 protein: CASSVFRSGDTEAFF. The DNA for the CDR3 is TGCGCCAGCAGTGTGTTTCGTTCGGGGGACACTGAAGCTTTCTTT.

The chain has TRBV4-1 and TRBJ1-2; D uncertain. The CDR3 sequence is 16 residues long. Trimming took 0 bases from V and 8 from J, leaving 19 bases between them. Germline CDR1 reads MGHRA; CDR2 reads YSYEKL. For the CDR3, the DNA is TGCGCCAGCAGCCAAGATCCGAAGCCTTCCTCCGGGGGCTACACCTTC. Translation: CASSQDPKPSSGGYTF.

V is TRBV5-1 and J is TRBJ2-3; TRBD2 is a possible D gene (5 bases). CDR1 and CDR2 (germline): SGHRS, YFSETQ. This CDR3 is built from 15 residues. Trimming took 0 bases from V and 5 from J, leaving 13 bases between them. In DNA, the CDR3 is TGCGCCAGCAGCTTGGAAATTGCCCGGGGAGATACGCAGTATTTT. This codes for CASSLEIARGDTQYF.

This chain uses TRBV6-5 with TRBJ2-7, with 13 bases matching TRBD2. V shed 6 bases, J shed 2 bases, and the junction held 1 base outside the gene matches. The CDR3 contains 14 residues. The V gene's germline CDR1 is MNHEY and CDR2 SVGAGI. CDR3 amino acids: CASSGTSGAYEQYF. The CDR3 region has the DNA TGTGCCAGCAGCGGGACTAGCGGGGCCTACGAGCAGTACTTC.

The chain carries TRBV5-1 and TRBJ2-1; 16 bases line up with TRBD2. Trimming at V came to 4 bases and at J to 1 base, leaving 2 bases not matched to a gene. Germline V CDR1 and CDR2: SGHRS, YFSETQ. This CDR3 has 17 residues. The CDR3 reads CASSPGLAGGSYNEQFF. CDR3 DNA sequence: TGCGCCAGCAGCCCGGGACTAGCGGGGGGGTCCTACAATGAGCAGTTCTTC.

V and J are TRBV9 and TRBJ2-7, with 7 bases that match TRBD1. The CDR3 runs 14 residues. V was clipped by 6 bases and J by 1 base; unmatched bases: 7. From germline, CDR1 is SGDLS and CDR2 YYNGEE. DNA for the CDR3: TGTGCCAGCACCACAGGGGCAGGGTCCTACGAGCAGTACTTC. It encodes CASTTGAGSYEQYF.

The CDR3 sequence is CATSSSLAGEGEQYF. The CDR3 DNA reads TGTGCCACCAGCAGTAGTTTAGCGGGAGAGGGCGAGCAGTACTTC. The V and J genes are TRBV15 and TRBJ2-7, with 9 bases that match TRBD2. After removal of 3 bases from V and 6 bases from J, the junction contained 9 bases not matched to a gene. Germline-derived CDR1 and CDR2 are LNHNV and YYDKDF (reference sequence). The CDR3 contains 15 residues.

The chain uses TRBV6-6 and TRBJ2-3; perhaps TRBD2 as D (6 bases). Trimming left V 3 bases short and J 2 bases short, with 9 bases between. The length of the CDR3 is 14 residues. Germline V gives CDR1 MNHNY, CDR2 SVGAGI (reference sequence). The chain's CDR3 is CASSYAGPTDTQYF. The CDR3 DNA follows: TGTGCCAGCAGTTATGCGGGACCCACAGATACGCAGTATTTT.

This rearrangement joins TRBV11-2 to TRBJ2-3, with D perhaps TRBD2 (5 bases). The V gene's germline CDR1 is SGHAT and CDR2 FQNNGV. CDR3 length: 16 residues. The V end lost 2 bases, the J end lost 0 bases, and 12 bases lay between the germline ends. As DNA, the CDR3 is TGTGCCAGCAGCTTACAGACTACCGCTAGCACAGATACGCAGTATTTT. Its protein is CASSLQTTASTDTQYF.

This chain joins TRBV10-2 and TRBJ1-4, with no clear D. CDR1 is WSHSY and CDR2 is SAAADI in the germline V gene. The CDR3 loop spans 11 amino acids. Trimming left V 2 bases short and J 8 bases short, with 3 bases between. The CDR3 is CASSEGEKLFF. The CDR3 coding sequence is TGCGCCAGCAGTGAGGGCGAAAAACTGTTTTTT.

The V call is TRBV4-1, the J call TRBJ2-1; 13 bases fit TRBD2. With 4 bases clipped from V and 3 bases from J, the junction kept 3 bases outside the gene matches. The CDR3 is made up of 16 amino acids. CDR1 MGHRA and CDR2 YSYEKL come from the germline V gene. CDR3: CASSPGLAGVYNEQFF. In nucleotides, the CDR3 is TGCGCCAGCAGCCCCGGACTAGCGGGGGTCTACAATGAGCAGTTCTTC.

J is TRBJ2-5 and V is TRBV4-1; D perhaps matches TRBD2 (5 bases). The CDR3 runs to 14 residues. V was cut by 6 bases and J by 5 bases, with 16 bases left in between. In germline, CDR1 is MGHRA, CDR2 YSYEKL. The CDR3 reads CASRQTGFGETQYF. The CDR3 nucleotides are TGCGCCAGCAGGCAAACGGGGTTCGGCGAGACCCAGTACTTC.

The rearrangement links TRBV5-4 to TRBJ2-1; a weak D match, TRBD2 (5 bases). Germline assignment: CDR1 SGHNT and CDR2 YYREEE (reference sequence). This CDR3 spans 11 amino acids. V was clipped by 4 bases and J by 12 bases, with 11 bases between them. For the CDR3, the DNA is TGTGCCAGCAGCACCTCGGGGAGGCAGTTCTTC. Translating it yields CASSTSGRQFF. Combining the CDR3 with reference TRBV5-4 and TRBJ2-1 gives the whole variable domain ETGVTQSPTHLIKTRGQQVTLRCSSQSGHNTVSWYQQALGQGPQFIFQYYREEENGRGNFPPRFSGLQFPNYSSELNVNALELDDSALYLCASSTSGRQFFGPGTRLTVL.

The chain joins TRBV5-1 to TRBJ1-6; TRBD1 agrees at 7 bases. The CDR3 extends over 14 amino acids. Trimming at V came to 3 bases and at J to 9 bases, leaving 6 bases not matched to a gene. In germline, CDR1 is SGHRS, CDR2 YFSETQ. CDR3 sequence reads: CASSSTGAGSPLHF. The CDR3, as DNA: TGCGCCAGCAGCTCCACAGGGGCTGGTTCACCCCTCCACTTT.

This clone was observed a single time. V and J are TRBV5-1 and TRBJ2-1; a weak D match, TRBD2 (6 bases). CDR3 length equals 17 residues. The germline V gene has CDR1 SGHRS and CDR2 YFSETQ. V lost 0 bases and J 0 bases, leaving 13 bases between the germline ends. The CDR3 loop is CASSLGSSVGSYNEQFF. In DNA form, the CDR3 reads TGCGCCAGCAGCTTGGGTTCTAGCGTGGGCTCCTACAATGAGCAGTTCTTC.

V is TRBV5-8 and J is TRBJ2-3; 8 bases line up with TRBD1. CDR1 and CDR2 from the germline V gene are SGHTS and YDEGEE. The CDR3 loop spans 14 amino acids. J lost 9 bases, V lost 2 bases, and 8 bases had no gene match. CDR3 in amino acids: CASSFLQDRVTQYF. For the CDR3, the DNA is TGTGCCAGCAGCTTTCTTCAGGACAGGGTCACGCAGTATTTT.

This clone was counted a few times. V usage is TRBV30 and J usage is TRBJ2-7; no firm D call. Trimming removed 3 bases at V and 3 bases at J, with 15 bases between. This CDR3 has 14 residues. Per germline, CDR1 GTSNPN and CDR2 SVGIG (reference sequence). The CDR3 protein is CAWRPAAYFYEQYF. The DNA of the CDR3 is TGTGCCTGGAGACCCGCGGCTTACTTCTACGAGCAGTACTTC.

The chain is built from TRBV9 and TRBJ2-1; TRBD2 agrees at 11 bases. After removal of 3 bases from V and 6 bases from J, the junction contained 26 bases not matched to a gene. The CDR3 consists of 22 residues. The V gene's germline CDR1 is SGDLS and CDR2 YYNGEE. As DNA, the CDR3 is TGTGCCAGCAGCGCGACCAACAACACGCTAGCGGGGGGCCTTCCTTGGGGCAATGAGCAGTTCTTC. Translated, it gives CASSATNNTLAGGLPWGNEQFF.

The rearrangement joins TRBV5-1 to TRBJ2-5, with 10 positions matching TRBD2. Germline values: CDR1 SGHRS, CDR2 YFSETQ. V was clipped by 3 bases and J by 3 bases; unmatched bases: 2. The CDR3 extends over 14 amino acids. Written as DNA, the CDR3 is TGCGCCAGCAGCTACAGCGGGAGGGAAGAGACCCAGTACTTC. Its protein product is CASSYSGREETQYF.

This chain links TRBV5-1 with TRBJ2-1, with 8 bases lining up with TRBD1. CDR3 length equals 16 residues. Germline values: CDR1 SGHRS, CDR2 YFSETQ. The ends lost 3 bases at V and 0 bases at J; junction bases unmatched: 5. CDR3 sequence (DNA): TGCGCCAGCAGCTCGACAGGGGCGAGCTCCTACAATGAGCAGTTCTTC. Translated, it gives CASSSTGASSYNEQFF.

The chain employs TRBV7-9 and TRBJ2-1, with D perhaps TRBD1 (6 bases). The germline V gene encodes CDR1 SEHNR and CDR2 FQNEAQ (reference sequence). The ends were cut back, 3 bases at V and 6 bases at J, with 12 bases in the middle. This CDR3 comprises 14 residues. The CDR3 is CASSFHRESNEQFF. DNA of the CDR3: TGTGCCAGCAGCTTTCACAGGGAGAGCAATGAGCAGTTCTTC.

Only a few counts were recorded for this clone. The chain links TRBV27 to TRBJ1-1; TRBD1 agrees at 7 bases. After removal of 6 bases from V and 3 bases from J, the junction contained 4 bases not matched to a gene. The CDR3 is 13 residues long. Germline-derived CDR1 and CDR2 are MNHEY and SMNVEV (reference sequence). The chain's CDR3 is CASSPGQYTEAFF. CDR3 bases: TGTGCCAGCAGCCCGGGACAGTACACTGAAGCTTTCTTT.

The chain is built from TRBV19 and TRBJ1-5; possibly TRBD1 for D (6 bases). Germline V gives CDR1 LNHDA, CDR2 SQIVND (reference sequence). There are 13 residues in the CDR3. The V and J ends lost 5 bases and 5 bases respectively, with 10 bases between them. CDR3 in DNA: TGTGCCAGTAGTGGACAGACGTATCAGCCCCAGCATTTT. Amino acid sequence: CASSGQTYQPQHF.

This rearrangement joins TRBV7-9 to TRBJ2-1; 9 nucleotides match TRBD1. The CDR3 sequence is 16 residues long. V lost 5 bases to trimming and J lost 0 bases; unmatched junction nucleotides: 5. From germline, CDR1 is SEHNR and CDR2 FQNEAQ (reference sequence). The CDR3 sequence is CASSRTGGSSYNEQFF. CDR3 nucleotides: TGTGCCAGCAGCCGTACAGGGGGCAGCTCCTACAATGAGCAGTTCTTC.

The chain joins TRBV10-3 to TRBJ1-5; no reliable D call. Germline values: CDR1 ENHRY, CDR2 SYGVKD. The CDR3 contains 13 residues. The V and J ends lost 8 bases and 2 bases respectively, with 10 bases between them. The CDR3 coding sequence is TGTGCCATCGGGCCCGTAGGCAATCAGCCCCAGCATTTT. It translates to CAIGPVGNQPQHF.